This T cell receptor beta chain emerged from a study of cytomegalovirus exposure and HLA in healthy donors. Findings and caveats of the study: Cytomegalovirus association was assigned to approximately 160 TCR beta chains.

This table comes from immunoSEQ multiplex PCR, and its TCRdb copy is limited to in-frame clones, with some not included. The repertoire holds 130,000 to 150,000 clones, with roughly nine tenths as singletons. Details on this clone: As yet, its antigen is unknown.

From germline, CDR1 is WNHNN and CDR2 SYGVQD (reference sequence). Germline trimming cut 6 bases from V and 3 bases from J; bases unmatched to any gene: 15. This CDR3 region has 17 residues. The sequence came from a man between 18 and 29 years old in good health and CMV-seronegative. The chain carries TRBV10-1 and TRBJ2-3; 7 bases are a match to TRBD2. Input material: PBMCs. The CDR3 region is CASSKTLSGEETDTQYF. CDR3 bases: TGCGCCAGCAGCAAAACTCTAAGCGGGGAGGAAACAGATACGCAGTATTTT.